Below, 17 T cell receptor beta chains from the same sample are listed, as sequenced in a study of OX40 agonist ivuxolimab in advanced cancers. Clones were read by immunoSEQ multiplex PCR, and TCRdb kept only the in-frame ones, dropping some. The table shows tens of thousands of clones, with over 90% occurring only once. The starting material was CD4+ or CD8+ T cells sorted from blood, obtained in a trial of the OX40 agonist ivuxolimab. All receptors derive from an adult with an advanced solid tumor such as melanoma, head and neck, liver or kidney cancer.

The rearrangement links TRBV30 to TRBJ2-1; no reliable D call. Germline loops: CDR1 GTSNPN, CDR2 SVGIG (reference sequence). V was trimmed by 2 bases and J by 7 bases, leaving 6 bases between them. The CDR3 is 11 amino acids. The CDR3: CAWSQENEQFF. The CDR3 nucleotides read TGTGCCTGGAGTCAAGAAAATGAGCAGTTCTTC. The variable domain in full, with the rest retrieved from reference TRBV30 and TRBJ2-1, is SQTIHQWPATLVQPVGSPLSLECTVEGTSNPNLYWYRQAAGRGLQLLFYSVGIGQISSEVPQNLSASRPQDRQFILSSKKLLLSDSGFYLCAWSQENEQFFGPGTRLTVL.

Only one count was recorded for this clone. The V gene is TRBV28, the J gene TRBJ2-5; 7 bases map to TRBD1. This CDR3 region has 16 residues. The V segment lost 3 bases and the J segment 5 bases; nucleotides outside the gene matches: 12. Germline CDR1 reads MDHEN; CDR2 reads SYDVKM. DNA for the CDR3: TGTGCCAGCAGTTTCCTCTCAGGGGGAGTTGGGGAGACCCAGTACTTC. Translated, it gives CASSFLSGGVGETQYF.

The chain combines TRBV7-9 with TRBJ2-1; 7 nucleotides agree with TRBD2. CDR3 length: 14 residues. The junction had 9 bases not matched to a gene; V was cut back by 5 bases and J by 8 bases. The germline gives CDR1 SEHNR, CDR2 FQNEAQ (reference sequence). The CDR3: CASSPGTTFHEQFF. CDR3 nucleotide sequence: TGTGCCAGCAGCCCCGGGACTACGTTCCATGAGCAGTTCTTC.

The chain joins TRBV2 to TRBJ1-5, with D perhaps matching TRBD1 (5 bases). V was clipped by 6 bases and J by 0 bases, with 15 bases between them. CDR1 and CDR2 from the germline V gene are SNHLY and FYNNEI. The CDR3 spans 16 residues. CDR3: CASRARTGFSNQPQHF. Written as DNA, the CDR3 is TGTGCCAGCAGGGCGAGAACAGGATTTAGCAATCAGCCCCAGCATTTT. Variable domain in full (rest from reference TRBV2 and TRBJ1-5): EPEVTQTPSHQVTQMGQEVILRCVPISNHLYFYWYRQILGQKVEFLVSFYNNEISEKSEIFDDQFSVERPDGSNFTLKIRSTKLEDSAMYFCASRARTGFSNQPQHFGDGTRLSIL.

The rearrangement links TRBV2 to TRBJ2-7; D unclear. The CDR3 consists of 15 residues. V lost 6 bases and J 6 bases, leaving 21 bases between the germline ends. Germline V gene data show CDR1 as SNHLY and CDR2 as FYNNEI. CDR3 protein: CASSTWVGSTGEQYF. The CDR3 region has the DNA TGTGCCAGCAGCACGTGGGTTGGATCAACGGGCGAGCAGTACTTC.

The V and J genes are TRBV7-3 and TRBJ2-1; 8 bases map to TRBD2. The CDR3 spans 15 residues. Germline V gene data show CDR1 as SGHTA and CDR2 as FQGTGA. The V and J ends lost 4 bases and 8 bases, in that order; junction bases with no gene match: 10. CDR3 amino acids: CASSSGLGVLDEQFF. In nucleotides, the CDR3 is TGTGCCAGCAGCTCGGGACTAGGAGTATTGGATGAGCAGTTCTTC. The entire variable domain, with the rest obtained from reference TRBV7-3 and TRBJ2-1, is as follows: GAGVSQTPSNKVTEKGKYVELRCDPISGHTALYWYRQSLGQGPEFLIYFQGTGAADDSGLPNDRFFAVRPEGSVSTLKIQRTERGDSAVYLCASSSGLGVLDEQFFGPGTRLTVL.

The V gene is TRBV28, the J gene TRBJ1-5, with 9 bases fitting TRBD1. V lost 5 bases to trimming and J lost 5 bases; unmatched junction nucleotides: 7. This CDR3 comprises 15 residues. Germline CDR1 is MDHEN and CDR2 is SYDVKM. Here the CDR3 reads CASSLGGQGHQPQHF. CDR3 in DNA: TGTGCCAGCAGTCTGGGGGGACAGGGCCATCAGCCCCAGCATTTT.

J is TRBJ1-4 and V is TRBV2; maybe TRBD1 (5 bases). V lost 7 bases, J lost 2 bases, and 14 bases lay in between. This CDR3 spans 15 amino acids. The V gene's germline CDR1 is SNHLY and CDR2 FYNNEI. CDR3 sequence reads: CASTRRGDTNEKLFF. The CDR3 DNA sequence: TGTGCCAGCACCCGACGGGGGGACACTAATGAAAAACTGTTTTTT.

Only one count was recorded for this clone. This chain joins TRBV4-1 and TRBJ2-1, with 10 bases lining up with TRBD1. The germline gives CDR1 MGHRA, CDR2 YSYEKL. The junction had 8 bases not matched to a gene; V was cut back by 4 bases and J by 8 bases. The CDR3 sequence is 15 residues long. The CDR3 nucleotides read TGCGCCAGCAGCCTCAGGACAGGGGGTCTAGATGAGCAGTTCTTC. Translation: CASSLRTGGLDEQFF.

V usage is TRBV4-3 and J usage is TRBJ2-5, with a weak D call TRBD1 (5 bases). The J call is in doubt because the DNA end fits TRBJ2-7 better. CDR1 is LGHNA and CDR2 is YSLEER in the germline V gene. This CDR3 region has 13 residues. The CDR3 DNA is TGCGCCAGCAGCCAAGTTAGGGGATACGAGCAGTACTTC. It is translated as CASSQVRGYEQYF.

The count of this clone is one. This chain uses TRBV6-6 with TRBJ2-1, with TRBD2 matching 8 bases. The germline V gene has CDR1 MNHNY and CDR2 SVGAGI (reference sequence). The CDR3 length is 15 residues. The V segment lost 7 bases and the J segment 3 bases; nucleotides outside the gene matches: 8. The DNA for the CDR3 is TGTGCCAGCACCTACCTAGCGGGCGACTACAATGAGCAGTTCTTC. The encoded protein is CASTYLAGDYNEQFF.

The V call is TRBV19, the J call TRBJ1-5, with D possibly matching TRBD1 (5 bases). Germline loops: CDR1 LNHDA, CDR2 SQIVND (reference sequence). V lost 5 bases and J lost 1, with 6 bases in between. The CDR3 is 13 residues long. CDR3 coding DNA: TGTGCCAGTAGTTGGGGGAGCAATCAGCCCCAGCATTTT. It encodes CASSWGSNQPQHF.

V usage is TRBV28 and J usage is TRBJ1-3; 8 bases fit TRBD1. J lost 2 bases, V lost 4 bases, and 4 bases had no gene match. CDR3 size: 15 residues. Per the germline V gene, CDR1 is MDHEN and CDR2 is SYDVKM. CDR3 region: CASSSLTGAGNTIYF. The CDR3 DNA follows: TGTGCCAGCAGTTCCTTGACAGGGGCTGGAAACACCATATATTTT.

The chain is built from TRBV7-2 and TRBJ2-3; the D gene is possibly TRBD1 (7 bases). Germline-derived CDR1 and CDR2 are SGHTA and FQGNSA. The CDR3 has 15 residues. Between the trimmed V and J ends, which lost 3 bases and 4 bases, there was a span of 14 bases. The CDR3 loop reads CASSFWRGRADTQYF. For the CDR3, the DNA is TGTGCCAGCAGCTTCTGGAGGGGGCGGGCAGATACGCAGTATTTT.

The V call is TRBV7-9, the J call TRBJ2-5; 15 nucleotides match TRBD2. CDR3 length equals 17 residues. J lost 0 bases, V lost 4 bases, and 3 bases had no gene match. Per germline, CDR1 SEHNR and CDR2 FQNEAQ (reference sequence). Here the CDR3 reads CASSSGTSGRYQETQYF. In DNA, the CDR3 is TGTGCCAGCAGCTCTGGGACTAGCGGGAGGTACCAAGAGACCCAGTACTTC.

The chain uses TRBV7-2 and TRBJ2-4; D may match TRBD1 or TRBD2 (5 bases each). The CDR3 is 17 residues long. V lost 0 bases and J 0 bases, leaving 12 bases between the germline ends. The V gene's germline CDR1 is SGHTA and CDR2 FQGNSA. CDR3 nucleotides: TGTGCCAGCAGCTTAGCGTTTGGGACCATAGCCAAAAACATTCAGTACTTC. As protein: CASSLAFGTIAKNIQYF.

The chain carries TRBV19 and TRBJ1-1; the D gene is possibly TRBD1 (5 bases). The CDR3 covers 15 residues. Germline assignment: CDR1 LNHDA and CDR2 SQIVND (reference sequence). Deletions cut 3 bases from V and 4 bases from J, with 15 bases between. The CDR3 DNA follows: TGTGCCAGTAGTATTATGGAAGGCGGGGCCACTGAAGCTTTCTTT. It specifies CASSIMEGGATEAFF.